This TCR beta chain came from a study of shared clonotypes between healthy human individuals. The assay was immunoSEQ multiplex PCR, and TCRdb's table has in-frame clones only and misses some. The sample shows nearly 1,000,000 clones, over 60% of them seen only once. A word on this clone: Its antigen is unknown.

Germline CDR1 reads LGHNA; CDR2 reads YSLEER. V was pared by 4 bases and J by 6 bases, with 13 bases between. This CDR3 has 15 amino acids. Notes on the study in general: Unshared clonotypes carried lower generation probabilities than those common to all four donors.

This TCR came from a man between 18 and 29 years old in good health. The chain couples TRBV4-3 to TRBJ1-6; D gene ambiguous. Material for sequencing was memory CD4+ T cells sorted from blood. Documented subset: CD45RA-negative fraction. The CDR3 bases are TGCGCCAGCAGCCGCTCCCCGGGAGGTAATTCACCCCTCCACTTT. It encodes CASSRSPGGNSPLHF.